The rows below give T cell receptor beta chains drawn from one sample of a study of T cell responses to AZD1222 COVID-19 vaccine. Assay used: immunoSEQ multiplex PCR; TCRdb lists only in-frame clones, some missing. This sample carries about 99,000 clones, about 91% of them seen once, and the ten largest clones take approximately 19%. Sequencing used peripheral blood, obtained on day 0 of AZD1222 vaccination. These receptors came from an adult in good health. Each CDR3 is given with its conserved first and last residue. Each record gives: V gene, CDR3 length, CDR3 protein.

>TRBV19|11
CASGRGTEAFF
>TRBV9|14
CASSPHSGGRGQYF
>TRBV6-1|15
CASSDGSGVTDTQYF
>TRBV19|13
CASTATANYGYTF
>TRBV20-1|12
CSASSRVDEQFF
>TRBV10-1|14
CASSGRGDTGELFF
>TRBV5-4|16
CASSSSPQRDTDTQYF
>TRBV7-6|20
CASSPLFKGALVASSYEQYF
>TRBV5-1|15
CASSLSRGGGTEAFF
>TRBV5-6|14
CASSLGRGYYGYTF
>TRBV3-1/TRBV3-2|15
CASSQSAGGNQPQHF
>TRBV7-6|19
CASSLVPSGGAGTYNEQFF
>TRBV25-1|15
CASSDDRRGGDTQYF
>TRBV6-5|13
CASSGRETYIQYF
>TRBV18|12
CASSPGNTEAFF
>TRBV9|15
CASSIRSDSNSPLHF
>TRBV5-1|15
CASSDRSSGANVLTF
>TRBV27|14
CASSLGKNNQPQHF
>TRBV5-1|13
CASSATGETEAFF
>TRBV12-3/TRBV12-4|12
CASSLLGYGYTF
>TRBV7-3|15
CASSRRGVGTGELFF
>TRBV18|15
CASSPQTGLPYEQYF
>TRBV15|16
CATSRATTDMNTEAFF
>TRBV6-5|15
CASLKQPTFNEKLFF
>TRBV6-1|17
CASSDRAPSRSSYEQYF
>TRBV5-4|16
CASSLGQGPYTDTQYF
>TRBV19|14
CASSIGGGEETQYF
>TRBV5-5|15
CASSLVGYSNQPQHF
>TRBV6-6|14
CASRLSGPNEKLFF
>TRBV15|16
CATLPGGQGMNTEAFF
>TRBV10-2|17
CASSEFDRFRTMQPQHF
>TRBV6-6|16
CASTVLAGGGTDTQYF
>TRBV11-2|13
CASSLVYSEKLFF
>TRBV7-2|13
CASSSFVSGEQFF
>TRBV9|15
CASSVTGGSVEKLFF
>TRBV27|14
CASSPHWGSYEQYF
>TRBV12-3/TRBV12-4|13
CASSLDSVREQYF
>TRBV29-1|14
CSVDGVQANTEAFF
>TRBV5-1|16
CASSGTSGGAQETQYF
>TRBV13|13
CASSSAGTDTQYF
>TRBV5-4|15
CASSLEGGANYGYTF
>TRBV6-5|15
CASKPAGYPQTEAFF
>TRBV29-1|14
CSYGRGHGDTEAFF
>TRBV12-3/TRBV12-4|12
CASYGDDEKLFF
>TRBV4-1|15
CASSHRQGSGNEQFF
>TRBV7-3|15
CASSFGGGSSYEQYF
>TRBV24-1|15
CATGAGQGNTGELFF
>TRBV9|15
CASSVTGSQGETQYF
>TRBV27|14
CASGGGAGYNEQFF
>TRBV4-1|17
CASSQRMFVRLNYGYTF
>TRBV6-1|15
CASSEKPSSNQPQHF